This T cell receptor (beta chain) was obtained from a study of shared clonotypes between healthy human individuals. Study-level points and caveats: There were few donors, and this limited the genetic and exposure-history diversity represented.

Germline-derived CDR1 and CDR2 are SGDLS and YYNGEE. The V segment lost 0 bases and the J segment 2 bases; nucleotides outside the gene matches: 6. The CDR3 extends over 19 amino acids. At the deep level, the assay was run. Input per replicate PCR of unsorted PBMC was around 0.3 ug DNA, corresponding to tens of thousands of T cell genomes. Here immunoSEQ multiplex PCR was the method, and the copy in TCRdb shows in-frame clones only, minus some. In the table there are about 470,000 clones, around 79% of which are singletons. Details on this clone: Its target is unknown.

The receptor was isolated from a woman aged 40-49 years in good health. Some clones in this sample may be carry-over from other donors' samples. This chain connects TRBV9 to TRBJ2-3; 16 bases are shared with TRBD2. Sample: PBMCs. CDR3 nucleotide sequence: TGTGCCAGCAGCGTAGTCGGGACTAGCGGGAGGGCAGTCACAGATACGCAGTATTTT. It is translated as CASSVVGTSGRAVTDTQYF. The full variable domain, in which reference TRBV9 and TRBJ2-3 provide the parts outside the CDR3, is DSGVTQTPKHLITATGQRVTLRCSPRSGDLSVYWYQQSLDQGLQFLIQYYNGEERAKGNILERFSAQQFPDLHSELNLSSLELGDSALYFCASSVVGTSGRAVTDTQYFGPGTRLTVL.